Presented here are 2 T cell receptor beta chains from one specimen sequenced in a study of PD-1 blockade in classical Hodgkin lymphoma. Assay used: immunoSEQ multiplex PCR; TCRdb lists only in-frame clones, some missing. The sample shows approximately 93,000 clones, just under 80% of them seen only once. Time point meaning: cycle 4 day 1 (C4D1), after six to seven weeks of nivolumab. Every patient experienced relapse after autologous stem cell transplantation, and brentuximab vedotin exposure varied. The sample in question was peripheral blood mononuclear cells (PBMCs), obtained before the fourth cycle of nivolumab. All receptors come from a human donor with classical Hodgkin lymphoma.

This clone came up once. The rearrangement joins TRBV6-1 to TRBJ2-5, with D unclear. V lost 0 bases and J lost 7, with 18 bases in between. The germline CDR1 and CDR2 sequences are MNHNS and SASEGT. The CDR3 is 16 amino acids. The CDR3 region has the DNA TGTGCCAGCAGTGAAGCGCTTCTGGGCACCGCAGGGACCCAGTACTTC. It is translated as CASSEALLGTAGTQYF.

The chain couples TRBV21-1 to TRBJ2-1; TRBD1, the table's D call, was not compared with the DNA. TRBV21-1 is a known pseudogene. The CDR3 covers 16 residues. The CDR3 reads CASNTIRDRVPNEQFF. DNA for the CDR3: TGTGCCAGCAATACAATCCGGGACAGGGTACCCAATGAGCAGTTCTTC.